This TCR beta chain is drawn from a study of blood T cells in healthy people across ages (dated by TCRdb to between 2014 and 2016). About the investigation overall: In model experiments, template switching captured roughly one uniquely barcoded TCR beta cDNA molecule for every two T cells. Using the same blood draw, the study looked at two additional independent replicas of 1 million unique cDNA reads for two donors, one aged 18 to 30 and the other aged 80 or older. To avoid experimental bias, donors of different ages were randomly spread across the sequencing lanes. Four age groups were formed from the donors: young (average approximately 16 years), middle-aged (around 37), aged (approximately 60) and long-lived (82). The study measured age-related changes in TCR beta repertoire diversity using deep sequencing normalized with unique cDNA molecular identifiers. What the work shows at the level of the full study, not this receptor alone: Observed TCR beta diversity per million T cells fell roughly linearly with age, and a significant reduction was already apparent by age roughly 41. The long-lived group showed more naive CD4+ T cells, fewer expanded clones and increased TCR diversity than the aged group, suggesting age selection. Estimates of total diversity from one million sequenced T cells were regarded as lower bounds and underestimates. Observed TCR beta diversity correlated strongly with the percentage of naive T cells measured by flow cytometry. The CMV infection status of donors was not known, potentially confounding age-related changes in expanded clonotypes. Bulk unsorted PBMC profiling prevented conclusive comparison of naive and antigen-experienced compartments.

Donors were around 37 systemically healthy Caucasian individuals from Russia aged 6 to 90 years. About 9.8 milliliters of peripheral blood were drawn from each donor into EDTA-treated Vacutainer tubes. Ficoll-Paque density-gradient centrifugation was used to isolate PBMCs, with at least 7 million per sample. Trizol reagent was used to extract total RNA from PBMCs, with at least 5.5 micrograms per sample. For every donor, flow cytometry on a PBMC aliquot measured the percentage of naive CD45RAhigh/CD27high T cells. On this clonotype: Its specific antigen is unknown. A much larger clone is a single base away; this may be a read error.

The CDR3 numbers 13 residues from cysteine through phenylalanine. The sequence is cut down to CDR3 DNA, 39 bases in frame from base 1. Sequences SGHVS (CDR1) and FNYEAQ (CDR2) are obtained from the germline V gene. Receptor amplification or capture employed 5' RACE. Reads for this sample came from an Illumina HiSeq 2500. A second PCR of roughly 7 to 11 cycles was performed with a sample-barcoded 5' primer and a J-beta primer mix. A unique molecular identifier was introduced onto each TCR beta cDNA molecule by a template-switch 5' adaptor carrying 12 random nucleotides. At least 2.5 million CDR3-containing paired-end reads were obtained from each sample. First-strand cDNA was synthesized from all RNA with the Mint cDNA synthesis kit, primed by a TRBC-specific oligonucleotide. Following uracil-DNA glycosylase treatment, a first 18-cycle PCR with universal primers M1SS and BC2_uni_R was performed on all cDNA. The authors processed their data as follows. For normalization, 1 million high-quality reads, each with a distinct molecular identifier, were randomly selected from each sample. Reads with shared molecular identifiers were discarded instead of being binned into consensus sequences. MiTCR, run with a Q25 quality threshold and the strictest error-elimination algorithm, handled CDR3 identification, clonotype clustering and error correction. Lower-bound total TCR beta diversity was estimated with a nonparametric unseen species model using Euler transformation. TCRdb reworked the public reads: Q25 trimming with fastp, MiXCR clone assembly, productive beta chains retained. For every CDR3 protein sequence, its rows merge into one entry that carries the most common genes and DNA. TCRdb, not the original authors, processed these V and J calls. This sample is represented by about 780,000 distinct CDR3 sequences; around 45% of them were singletons. The top ten clonotypes cover 18% of the sample.

The chain employs TRBV7-6 and TRBJ2-5; 7 central bases correspond to TRBD1. Material for sequencing was blood. This TCR was sampled from a man older than 75 in good health. CDR3 loop: CTSSLDRDGTQYF. The DNA sequence is TGTACCAGCAGCTTAGACAGGGATGGGACCCAGTACTTC.